This TCR beta chain was observed in a study of shared clonotypes between healthy human individuals. Concerning this clone: Other DNA sequences within the sample encode an identical CDR3.

The method was immunoSEQ multiplex PCR; TCRdb's version includes in-frame clones alone and lacks a portion of them. The sample has around 550,000 clones, roughly 96% seen once. Naive CD8 cells lacked CD45RO and underwent positive selection for CCR7, leaving out terminally differentiated effector memory CD45RA+ cells. Germline CDR1 MDHEN, CDR2 SYDVKM. The germline V and J ends were trimmed by 11 bases and 2 bases, with 10 bases remaining between them. The CDR3 has 11 amino acids. The TCR originated in a young woman in good health. The genes are TRBV28 and TRBJ2-7; D may be TRBD2 (6 bases). The source material was naive CD8+ T cells sorted from blood. Written as DNA, the CDR3 is TGTGCCGGGGGAGGTACCTACGAGCAGTACTTC. Translated: CAGGGTYEQYF.